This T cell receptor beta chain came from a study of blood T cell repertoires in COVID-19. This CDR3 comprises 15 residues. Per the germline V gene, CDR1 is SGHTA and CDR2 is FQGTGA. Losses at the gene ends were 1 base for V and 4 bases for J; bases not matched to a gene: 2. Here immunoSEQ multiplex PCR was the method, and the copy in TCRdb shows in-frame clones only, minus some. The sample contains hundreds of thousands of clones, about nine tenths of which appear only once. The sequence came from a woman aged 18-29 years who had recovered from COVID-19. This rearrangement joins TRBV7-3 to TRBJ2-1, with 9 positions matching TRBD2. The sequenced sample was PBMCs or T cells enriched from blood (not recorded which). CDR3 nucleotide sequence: TGTGCCAGCAGCTTAAAACTAGCGGGTTACAATGAGCAGTTCTTC. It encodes CASSLKLAGYNEQFF.